These 24 T cell receptor beta chains originate from one sample sequenced in a study of T cell clonality in common variable immunodeficiency. Only in-frame clones appear in the TCRdb table, and some are missing; sequencing was by immunoSEQ multiplex PCR. The sample is made up of more than 65,000 clones, none counted only once. Sequenced input: peripheral blood mononuclear cells. The receptor set was obtained from a person aged 18 to 70 in good health.

This clone was detected only a few times. Sequencing ends 3 residues short of the CDR3 end; the germline J gene provides the rest. The chain recombines TRBV2 with TRBJ1-3; possible D gene TRBD1, 5 bases. V was shortened by 6 bases and J by 0 bases, with 15 bases between the two germline ends. The CDR3 extends over 16 amino acids. Germline V gives CDR1 SNHLY, CDR2 FYNNEI. The CDR3 bases that were read are TGTGCCAGCAGGGACCTGGGGGGGGGCTCTGGAAACACC. Protein sequence: CASRDLGGGSGNT. From start to end, the CDR3 is CASRDLGGGSGNTIYF.

This clone was seen repeatedly, ten times or more. The read ends 3 residues before the CDR3 terminus; that terminus is restored from the germline J gene. The chain uses TRBV20-1 and TRBJ2-1; 10 bases match TRBD2. Germline assignment: CDR1 DFQATT and CDR2 SNEGSKA (reference sequence). With V trimmed by 2 bases and J by 5 bases, 6 bases remained unmatched. There are 15 residues in the CDR3. The CDR3 sequence is CSARTPSGGHNEQFF. The covered CDR3 bases are TGCAGTGCTAGAACGCCTAGCGGGGGTCACAATGAG.

This clone was seen at least ten times. Coverage ceases 3 residues before the CDR3 finishes, and the germline J gene fills in the end. The chain couples TRBV20-1 to TRBJ1-6, with TRBD1 matching 7 bases. With V trimmed by 3 bases and J by 9 bases, 5 bases remained unmatched. CDR1 is DFQATT, CDR2 SNEGSKA, per germline (reference sequence). The CDR3 runs 13 residues. The part of the CDR3 DNA that was read is TGCAGTGCTAGTACAGGGGTAGGTTCACCC. The encoded protein is CSASTGVGSP. The CDR3 in full is CSASTGVGSPLHF.

This clone was counted ten times or more. Read coverage stops 3 residues before the CDR3 terminus; the germline J gene supplies the remainder. The chain uses TRBV7-2 and TRBJ1-6; the D gene is possibly TRBD1 (5 bases). The ends were cut back, 2 bases at V and 10 bases at J, with 12 bases in the middle. In germline, CDR1 is SGHTA, CDR2 FQGNSA. This CDR3 region has 14 residues. The CDR3 sequence: CASSLKIQDSPLHF. CDR3 bases read: TGTGCCAGCAGCTTAAAAATACAGGACTCACCC.

There are many counts of this clone. Read sequence stops 3 residues before the CDR3 end, and the germline J gene provides the missing end. The chain carries TRBV10-3 and TRBJ2-1; the D gene is possibly TRBD1 (6 bases). Germline V gives CDR1 ENHRY, CDR2 SYGVKD. Deletions cut 5 bases from V and 0 bases from J, with 14 bases between. The CDR3 loop spans 16 amino acids. CDR3 residues: CAISNRDLSSYNEQFF. Partial CDR3 DNA: TGTGCCATCAGTAACAGGGACCTAAGCTCCTACAATGAG.

This clone was observed at least ten times. The DNA ends 3 residues before the CDR3 does, and the rest of the CDR3 is filled in from the germline J gene. This chain links TRBV6-2 or TRBV6-3 with TRBJ2-7; D is undetermined. The CDR3 runs to 17 residues. Germline V lookup: CDR1 MNHEY, CDR2 SVGEGT. V dropped 0 bases and J dropped 3 bases, with 18 bases sitting between them. The CDR3 bases that were read are TGTGCCAGCAGTTACTCCAAACTATGGCCACGACTCTACGAG. Residues: CASSYSKLWPRLYE. The CDR3 in its entirety is CASSYSKLWPRLYEQYF.

This clone has at least ten counts. The read is 3 residues too short to cover the CDR3 end, so that end is filled in from the germline J gene. V usage is TRBV4-1 and J usage is TRBJ1-1; D possibly corresponds to TRBD1 (5 bases). The V gene lost 4 bases and the J gene lost 7 bases, with 13 bases spanning the gap. The CDR3 consists of 13 residues. The V gene's germline CDR1 is MGHRA and CDR2 YSYEKL. The CDR3 bases that were read are TGCGCCAGCAGCCTACGGGGGGGGAGTGAA. Translated: CASSLRGGSE. The CDR3 in its entirety is CASSLRGGSEAFF.

This clone was recorded at least ten times. From the germline J gene comes the end of the CDR3, since the read stops 3 residues before it. The rearrangement links TRBV6-2 or TRBV6-3 to TRBJ1-2, with D tentatively TRBD1 (5 bases). CDR3 length equals 15 residues. Germline values: CDR1 MNHEY, CDR2 SVGEGT. The part of the CDR3 DNA that was read is TGTGCCAGCAGCCATATTCCCCAGGGCCGGGAAGGC. Translation gives CASSHIPQGREG. The whole CDR3 is CASSHIPQGREGYTF.

This clone was counted only a few times. The DNA read from the CDR3 is TGCAGTGCTAGTGGGCGGGAGGTTACGCCCGCCTACAATGAG. Translated: CSASGREVTPAYNE. The whole CDR3 protein is CSASGREVTPAYNEQFF. V gene TRBV20-1 combines with J gene TRBJ2-1; 8 positions match TRBD2. The CDR3 end falls 3 residues outside the read, so it is completed with the germline J gene. With 3 bases clipped from V and 2 bases from J, the junction kept 12 bases outside the gene matches. Germline V gives CDR1 DFQATT, CDR2 SNEGSKA (reference sequence). The CDR3 extends over 17 amino acids.

This clone was seen repeatedly, ten times or more. The CDR3 end lies 3 residues beyond the end of the read and is filled in from the germline J gene. The chain carries TRBV19 and TRBJ1-6; the D gene is possibly TRBD1 (6 bases). Germline loops: CDR1 LNHDA, CDR2 SQIVND (reference sequence). This CDR3 has 14 amino acids. V was shortened by 6 bases and J by 8 bases, with 14 bases between the two germline ends. CDR3 DNA, as far as it was read: TGTGCCAGTAGGCAGGGGTCGGGAGATTCACCC. Its protein is CASRQGSGDSP. The CDR3 in full is CASRQGSGDSPLHF.

This clone came up a few times. The CDR3 bases that were read are TGCGCCAGCAGCTTGGGCCAAGGCTGGAACACTGAA. This codes for CASSLGQGWNTE. The full CDR3 is CASSLGQGWNTEAFF. The chain joins TRBV5-1 to TRBJ1-1; no clear D gene. The read comes to an end 3 residues before the CDR3 does, leaving the germline J gene to fill in the end. V was shortened by 0 bases and J by 1 base, with 10 bases between the two germline ends. CDR1 is SGHRS, CDR2 YFSETQ, per germline. The CDR3 has 15 amino acids.

This clone was counted ten times or more. The read terminates 3 residues ahead of where the CDR3 ends, so the germline J gene completes it. The gene calls are TRBV12-3 or TRBV12-4 and TRBJ2-1, with 9 bases identical to TRBD2. The CDR3 sequence is 17 residues long. V shed 5 bases, J shed 4 bases, and the junction held 12 bases outside the gene matches. The part of the CDR3 DNA that was read is TGTGCCAGCAGTGCCCCCAATAGCGGGAGAGGGTACAATGAG. Translating gives CASSAPNSGRGYNE. The CDR3 in its entirety is CASSAPNSGRGYNEQFF.

Many counts were recorded for this clone. The missing CDR3 end, 3 residues past where the read stops, is filled in from the germline J gene. The chain recombines TRBV7-9 with TRBJ1-2; the D is unclear. Germline-derived CDR1 and CDR2 are SEHNR and FQNEAQ (reference sequence). V was clipped by 0 bases and J by 2 bases, with 7 bases between them. This CDR3 region has 14 residues. Partial CDR3 DNA: TGTGCCAGCAGCTTAGCATCGGGGAACTATGGC. Translation: CASSLASGNYG. The whole CDR3 region reads CASSLASGNYGYTF. The entire variable domain, with the rest obtained from reference TRBV7-9 and TRBJ1-2, is as follows: DTGVSQNPRHKITKRGQNVTFRCDPISEHNRLYWYRQTLGQGPEFLTYFQNEAQLEKSRLLSDRFSAERPKGSFSTLEIQRTEQGDSAMYLCASSLASGNYGYTFGSGTRLTVV.

This clone was counted at least ten times. The CDR3 extends 3 residues past the end of the read, so its final part is completed from the germline J gene. The V and J genes are TRBV7-3 and TRBJ2-4; D gene ambiguous. CDR1 and CDR2 from the germline V gene are SGHTA and FQGTGA. This CDR3 has 14 amino acids. The ends were cut back, 2 bases at V and 0 bases at J, with 5 bases in the middle. CDR3 loop: CASSLGLAKNIQYF. Incomplete CDR3 DNA: TGTGCCAGCAGCTTAGGGCTAGCCAAAAACATT.

Many counts were recorded for this clone. The read comes to an end 3 residues before the CDR3 does, leaving the germline J gene to fill in the end. The V gene is TRBV2, the J gene TRBJ2-5, with 11 bases fitting TRBD2. The germline V gene encodes CDR1 SNHLY and CDR2 FYNNEI. CDR3 length: 15 residues. V gave up 5 bases and J gave up 4 bases; unmatched junction bases: 6. The part of the CDR3 DNA that was read is TGTGCCAGCAGTCTAGGACTAGCGGGTCGAGAGACC. It yields the protein CASSLGLAGRET. The whole CDR3 protein reads CASSLGLAGRETQYF.

This clone was recorded a few times. Read data end 3 residues before the CDR3 end; the end is taken from the germline J gene. The gene calls are TRBV7-9 and TRBJ2-3; TRBD2 matches 8 bases. Germline V gives CDR1 SEHNR, CDR2 FQNEAQ (reference sequence). There are 14 residues in the CDR3. Trimming cost V 3 bases and J 3 bases; bases outside gene matches: 2. The covered CDR3 bases are TGTGCCAGCAGCTTGGGACTAGGGACAGATACG. Translated: CASSLGLGTDT. Given in full, the CDR3 is CASSLGLGTDTQYF.

This clone was counted ten times or more. Read data end 3 residues before the CDR3 end; the end is taken from the germline J gene. This chain connects TRBV19 to TRBJ2-5; TRBD2 agrees at 9 bases. Unmatched junction bases numbered 13, after V lost 5 bases and J lost 3 bases. The germline V gene encodes CDR1 LNHDA and CDR2 SQIVND (reference sequence). This CDR3 has 17 amino acids. The CDR3 reads CASSPAVAGAGEETQYF. The CDR3 bases that were read are TGTGCCAGTAGTCCCGCGGTAGCGGGAGCGGGCGAAGAGACC.

This clone was recorded many times. The DNA ends 3 residues before the CDR3 does, and the rest of the CDR3 is filled in from the germline J gene. The V call is TRBV5-1, the J call TRBJ2-7, with TRBD2 matching over 13 bases. J was trimmed by 2 bases and V by 2 bases; bases with no gene match: 1. Per germline, CDR1 SGHRS and CDR2 YFSETQ. CDR3 length: 15 residues. CDR3 DNA (partial): TGCGCCAGCAGCTTCGGACTAGCGGGAGCCTACGAG. Translating it yields CASSFGLAGAYE. The full CDR3 protein reads CASSFGLAGAYEQYF.

This clone showed up many times. From the germline J gene comes the end of the CDR3, since the read stops 3 residues before it. This sequence joins TRBV10-3 and TRBJ2-7; D possibly corresponds to TRBD1 (6 bases). Germline lookup yields CDR1 ENHRY and CDR2 SYGVKD. The CDR3 has 14 amino acids. V lost 2 bases and J lost 1, with 9 bases in between. The part of the CDR3 DNA that was read is TGTGCCATCAGTGAGCGCCAGGGGTCCTACGAG. Translated, it gives CAISERQGSYE. The whole CDR3 sequence reads CAISERQGSYEQYF.

There are many counts of this clone. The read is 3 residues too short to cover the CDR3 end, so that end is filled in from the germline J gene. The rearrangement links TRBV6-2 or TRBV6-3 to TRBJ2-7; D is unresolved. Germline-derived CDR1 and CDR2 are MNHEY and SVGEGT. Trimming removed 8 bases at V and 2 bases at J, with 19 bases between. The CDR3 sequence is 15 residues long. CDR3 region: CASGTTRLRPYEQYF. Partial CDR3 DNA: TGTGCCAGCGGTACAACACGACTTCGCCCCTACGAG.

This clone was recorded at least ten times. The observed sequence ends 3 residues before the CDR3 terminus, with the missing tail filled in from the germline J gene. V gene TRBV12-3 or TRBV12-4 combines with J gene TRBJ1-2; 7 positions agree with TRBD1. V shed 2 bases, J shed 2 bases, and the junction held 5 bases outside the gene matches. CDR3 length: 15 amino acids. The CDR3 spells CASSLRGRGNYGYTF. The CDR3 bases that were read are TGTGCCAGCAGTTTAAGGGGGCGGGGAAACTATGGC.

This clone was counted at least ten times. The read ends 3 residues shy of where the CDR3 ends; the end is completed using the germline J gene. The chain uses TRBV5-1 and TRBJ2-1; 11 positions agree with TRBD2. The ends lost 0 bases at V and 8 bases at J; junction bases unmatched: 4. The germline gives CDR1 SGHRS, CDR2 YFSETQ. There are 15 residues in the CDR3. The CDR3 bases that were read are TGCGCCAGCAGCTTGGGTAGCGGGAGGGGTGATGAG. It codes for CASSLGSGRGDE. The full CDR3 reads CASSLGSGRGDEQFF.

This clone was counted many times. The CDR3 end is not reached by the read, which stops 3 residues before it; the germline J gene fills it in. V usage is TRBV19 and J usage is TRBJ2-1, with 8 positions matching TRBD2. Trimming cost V 4 bases and J 9 bases; bases outside gene matches: 8. There are 14 residues in the CDR3. Per the germline V gene, CDR1 is LNHDA and CDR2 is SQIVND (reference sequence). The CDR3: CASSSSGIKSEQFF. The sequenced CDR3 bases are TGTGCCAGTAGTAGTAGCGGGATTAAAAGTGAG.

This clone appeared many times. Incomplete CDR3 DNA: TGCGCCAGCAGCTTGGAGGCAGGAGGGAACACTGAA. This sequence encodes CASSLEAGGNTE. The entire CDR3 is CASSLEAGGNTEAFF. V gene TRBV5-1 combines with J gene TRBJ1-1; D not certain. The read terminates 3 residues before the CDR3 end, so the remaining end is supplied by the germline J gene. The V end lost 0 bases, the J end lost 1 base, and 10 bases lay between the germline ends. The CDR3 extends over 15 amino acids. CDR1 SGHRS and CDR2 YFSETQ come from the germline V gene.